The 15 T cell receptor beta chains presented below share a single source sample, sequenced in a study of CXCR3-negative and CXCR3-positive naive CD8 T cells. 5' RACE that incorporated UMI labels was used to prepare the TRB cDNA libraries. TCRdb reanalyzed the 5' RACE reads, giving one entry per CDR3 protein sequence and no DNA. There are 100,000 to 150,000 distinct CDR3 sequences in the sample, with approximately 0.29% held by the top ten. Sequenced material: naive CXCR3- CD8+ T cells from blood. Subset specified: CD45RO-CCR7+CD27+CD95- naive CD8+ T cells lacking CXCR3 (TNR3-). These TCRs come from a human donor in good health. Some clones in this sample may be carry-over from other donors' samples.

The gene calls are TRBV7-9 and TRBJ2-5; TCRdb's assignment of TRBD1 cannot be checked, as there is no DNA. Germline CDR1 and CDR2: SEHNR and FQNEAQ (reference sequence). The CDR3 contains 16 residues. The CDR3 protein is CASSLAPRQTQETQYF. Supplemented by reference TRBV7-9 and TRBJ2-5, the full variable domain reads DTGVSQNPRHKITKRGQNVTFRCDPISEHNRLYWYRQTLGQGPEFLTYFQNEAQLEKSRLLSDRFSAERPKGSFSTLEIQRTEQGDSAMYLCASSLAPRQTQETQYFGPGTRLLVL.

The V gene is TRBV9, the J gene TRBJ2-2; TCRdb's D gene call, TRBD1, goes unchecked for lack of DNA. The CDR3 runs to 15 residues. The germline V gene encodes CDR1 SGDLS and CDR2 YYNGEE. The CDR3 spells CASGGGALNTGELFF.

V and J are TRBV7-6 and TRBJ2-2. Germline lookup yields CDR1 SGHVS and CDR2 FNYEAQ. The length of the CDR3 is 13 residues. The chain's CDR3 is CASSWSETGELFF.

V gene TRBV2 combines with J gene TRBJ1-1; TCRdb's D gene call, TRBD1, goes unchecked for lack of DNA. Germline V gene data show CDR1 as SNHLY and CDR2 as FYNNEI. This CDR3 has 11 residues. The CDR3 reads CASEGGTEAFF.

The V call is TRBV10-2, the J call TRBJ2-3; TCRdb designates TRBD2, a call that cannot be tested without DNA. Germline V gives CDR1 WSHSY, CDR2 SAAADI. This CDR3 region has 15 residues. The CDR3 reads CASSESSGDTDTQYF.

The CDR3 is CASSLIAGITDTQYF. The chain joins TRBV28 to TRBJ2-3; TCRdb reports TRBD2, a call that lacks DNA to check it against. This CDR3 has 15 residues. The germline V gene encodes CDR1 MDHEN and CDR2 SYDVKM. Using reference TRBV28 and TRBJ2-3 for the parts outside the CDR3, the full variable domain is DVKVTQSSRYLVKRTGEKVFLECVQDMDHENMFWYRQDPGLGLRLIYFSYDVKMKEKGDIPEGYSVSREKKERFSLILESASTNQTSMYLCASSLIAGITDTQYFGPGTRLTVL.

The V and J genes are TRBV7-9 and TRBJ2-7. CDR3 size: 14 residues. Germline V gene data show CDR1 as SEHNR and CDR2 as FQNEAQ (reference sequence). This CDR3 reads CASSLSGRPHEQYF. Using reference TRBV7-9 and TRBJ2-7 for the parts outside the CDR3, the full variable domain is DTGVSQNPRHKITKRGQNVTFRCDPISEHNRLYWYRQTLGQGPEFLTYFQNEAQLEKSRLLSDRFSAERPKGSFSTLEIQRTEQGDSAMYLCASSLSGRPHEQYFGPGTRLTVT.

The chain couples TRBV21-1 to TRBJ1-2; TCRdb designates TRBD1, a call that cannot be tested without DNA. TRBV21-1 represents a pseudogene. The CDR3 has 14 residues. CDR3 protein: CASSKQGTYYGYTF.

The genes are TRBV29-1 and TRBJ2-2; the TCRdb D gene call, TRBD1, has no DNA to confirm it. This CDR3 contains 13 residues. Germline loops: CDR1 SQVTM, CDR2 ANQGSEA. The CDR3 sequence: CSVGAGDTGELFF.

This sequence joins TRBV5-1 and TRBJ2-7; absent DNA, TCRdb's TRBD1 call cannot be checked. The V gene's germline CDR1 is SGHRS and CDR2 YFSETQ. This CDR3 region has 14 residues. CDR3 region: CASSKRQGSYEQYF.

This chain's CDR3 is CASSQRTVTGPYGYTF. The chain carries TRBV11-2 and TRBJ1-2; TCRdb selects TRBD1, and the lack of DNA leaves this call unchecked. Germline values: CDR1 SGHAT, CDR2 FQNNGV. The CDR3 consists of 16 residues.

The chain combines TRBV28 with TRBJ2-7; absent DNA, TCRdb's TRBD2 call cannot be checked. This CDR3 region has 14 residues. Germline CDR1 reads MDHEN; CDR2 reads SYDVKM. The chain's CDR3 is CASGGLGISYEQYF.

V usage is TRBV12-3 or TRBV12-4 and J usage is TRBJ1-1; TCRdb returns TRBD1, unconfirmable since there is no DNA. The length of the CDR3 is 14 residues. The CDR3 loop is CASSFGGSSTEAFF.

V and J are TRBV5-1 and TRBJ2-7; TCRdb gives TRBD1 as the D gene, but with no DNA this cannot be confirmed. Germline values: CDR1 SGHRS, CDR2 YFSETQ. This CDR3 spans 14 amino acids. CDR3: CASSFPGQGHEQYF.

CDR3 in amino acids: CASSRVSGNTIYF. The rearrangement links TRBV19 to TRBJ1-3; the D call of TRBD1 rests on TCRdb alone, since no DNA is present to check it. The germline gives CDR1 LNHDA, CDR2 SQIVND (reference sequence). The CDR3 loop spans 13 amino acids. The full variable domain, its missing parts supplied by reference TRBV19 and TRBJ1-3, is DGGITQSPKYLFRKEGQNVTLSCEQNLNHDAMYWYRQDPGQGLRLIYYSQIVNDFQKGDIAEGYSVSREKKESFPLTVTSAQKNPTAFYLCASSRVSGNTIYFGEGSWLTVV.